The present T cell receptor beta chain was sequenced within a study of neoadjuvant anti-PD-1 for oral cavity cancer. Study at large: Patients without progression received a fourth nivolumab dose around day 43, then surgical resection on days 50-56.

Findings and caveats of the study: Each response group had just three patients in TCR analyses.

As for this clone: Its antigen remains unknown.

Trimming removed 10 bases at V and 3 bases at J, with 15 bases between. The V gene's germline CDR1 is MNHEY and CDR2 SMNVEV (reference sequence). The CDR3 runs 13 residues. Measured with immunoSEQ multiplex PCR; TCRdb has only the in-frame clones, and not every one. The table shows around 12,000 clones, with more than 60% occurring only once. This rearrangement joins TRBV27 to TRBJ1-2; D is perhaps TRBD1 (5 bases). This TCR derives from a person between 40 and 85 years old with oral cavity squamous cell carcinoma. The specimen was PBMCs, collected before nivolumab (anti-PD-1) treatment. This CDR3 reads CATQGTQDYGYTF. The CDR3 coding sequence is TGTGCCACCCAGGGTACTCAGGACTATGGCTACACCTTC.